This TCR beta chain was identified during a study of T cell repertoires in cytomegalovirus infection. Whole-study context: Recently identified HLA-C-restricted CMV epitopes were among the peptides used. Indications came from public TCR beta signatures; they pointed to CMV infection and to a matching HLA type.

TCRdb processed the reads anew with MiXCR; each CDR3 protein has one entry. The sample contains under 120,000 distinct CDR3 sequences, roughly 39% of which appear only once. Study-wide findings and caveats: Predominance within the ex vivo response was attributable to HLA-C-restricted CMV-specific TCR beta clonotypes. Summed frequency of shared TCR beta families picked out CMV carriers who also had the relevant HLA.

The sample holds many counts of this clonotype. The antigen is unknown. Sequenced here: CD8+ T cells from cultured PBMCs, sampled from culture after CMV antigen stimulation. This TCR was sampled from a human donor in good health (CMV status not recorded). Some clones in this sample may be carry-over from other donors' samples.

Here the CDR3 reads CATLQGGVGEQYF. CDR3 nucleotides: TGTGCCACTCTTCAAGGTGGGGTTGGCGAGCAGTACTTC. The gene calls are TRBV7-2 and TRBJ2-7; D gene uncertain. Looked up from germline, CDR1 is SGHTA and CDR2 is FQGNSA. This CDR3 has 13 residues. The V and J ends lost 10 bases and 6 bases respectively, with 19 bases between them.